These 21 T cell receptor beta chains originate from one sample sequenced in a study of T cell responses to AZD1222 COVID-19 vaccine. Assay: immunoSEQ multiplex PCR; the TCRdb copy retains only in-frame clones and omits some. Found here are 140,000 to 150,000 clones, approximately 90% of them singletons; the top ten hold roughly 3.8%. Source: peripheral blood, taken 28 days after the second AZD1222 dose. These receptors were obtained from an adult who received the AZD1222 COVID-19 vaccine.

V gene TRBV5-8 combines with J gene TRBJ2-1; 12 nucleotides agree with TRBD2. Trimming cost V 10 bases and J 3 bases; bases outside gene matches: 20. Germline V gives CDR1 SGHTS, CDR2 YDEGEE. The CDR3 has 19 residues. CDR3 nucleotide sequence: TGTGCCGAGGAAGCTAGCGGGAGGGCCAACATATTCGGCTACAATGAGCAGTTCTTC. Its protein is CAEEASGRANIFGYNEQFF.

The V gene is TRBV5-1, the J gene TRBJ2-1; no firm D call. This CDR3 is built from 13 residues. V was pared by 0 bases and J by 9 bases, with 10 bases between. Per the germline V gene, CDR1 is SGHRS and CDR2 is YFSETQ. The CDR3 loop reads CASSLARRTEQFF. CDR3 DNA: TGCGCCAGCAGCTTGGCGAGGCGTACTGAGCAGTTCTTC.

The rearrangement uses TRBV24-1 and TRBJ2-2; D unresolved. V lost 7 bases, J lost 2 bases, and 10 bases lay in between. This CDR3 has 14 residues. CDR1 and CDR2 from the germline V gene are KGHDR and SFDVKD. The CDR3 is CATSELQNTGELFF. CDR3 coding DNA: TGTGCCACCAGCGAGCTACAAAACACCGGGGAGCTGTTTTTT.

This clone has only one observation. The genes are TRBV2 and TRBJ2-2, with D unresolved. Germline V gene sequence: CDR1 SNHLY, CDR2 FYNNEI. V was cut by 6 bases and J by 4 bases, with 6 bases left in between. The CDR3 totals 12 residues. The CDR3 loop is CASRLLTGELFF. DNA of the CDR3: TGTGCCAGCAGACTACTCACCGGGGAGCTGTTTTTT. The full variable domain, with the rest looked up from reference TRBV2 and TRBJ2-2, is EPEVTQTPSHQVTQMGQEVILRCVPISNHLYFYWYRQILGQKVEFLVSFYNNEISEKSEIFDDQFSVERPDGSNFTLKIRSTKLEDSAMYFCASRLLTGELFFGEGSRLTVL.

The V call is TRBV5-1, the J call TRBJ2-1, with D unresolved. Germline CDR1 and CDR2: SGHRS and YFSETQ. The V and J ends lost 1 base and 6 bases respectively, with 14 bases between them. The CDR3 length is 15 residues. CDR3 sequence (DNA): TGCGCCAGCAGCTTGCGGCCGTCCTCCGGCAATGAGCAGTTCTTC. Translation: CASSLRPSSGNEQFF.

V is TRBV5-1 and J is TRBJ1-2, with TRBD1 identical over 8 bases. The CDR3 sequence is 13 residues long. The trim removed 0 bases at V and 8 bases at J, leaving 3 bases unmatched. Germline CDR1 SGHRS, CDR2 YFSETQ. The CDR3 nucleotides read TGCGCCAGCAGCTTGGGACAGGGGCACGGCTACACCTTC. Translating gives CASSLGQGHGYTF.

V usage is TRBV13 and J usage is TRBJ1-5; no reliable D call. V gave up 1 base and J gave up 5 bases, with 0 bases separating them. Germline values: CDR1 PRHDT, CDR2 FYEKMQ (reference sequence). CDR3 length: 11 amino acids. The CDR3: CASSLDQPQHF. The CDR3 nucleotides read TGTGCCAGCAGCTTAGATCAGCCCCAGCATTTT.

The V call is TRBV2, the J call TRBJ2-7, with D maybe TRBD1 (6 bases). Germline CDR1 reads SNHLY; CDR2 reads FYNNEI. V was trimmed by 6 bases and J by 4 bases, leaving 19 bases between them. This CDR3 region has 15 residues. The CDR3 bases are TGTGCCAGCAGCCTAGACAGGCCTAAGCGGTACGAGCAGTACTTC. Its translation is CASSLDRPKRYEQYF.

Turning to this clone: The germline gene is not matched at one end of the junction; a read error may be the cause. The CDR3: CASSEGVGENPIYF. The CDR3 DNA follows: TGTGCCAGCAGTGAAGGTGTCGGGGAAAACCCCATATATTTT. The V and J genes are TRBV6-1 and TRBJ1-3; D unresolved. The CDR3 contains 14 residues. Germline CDR1 is MNHNS and CDR2 is SASEGT.

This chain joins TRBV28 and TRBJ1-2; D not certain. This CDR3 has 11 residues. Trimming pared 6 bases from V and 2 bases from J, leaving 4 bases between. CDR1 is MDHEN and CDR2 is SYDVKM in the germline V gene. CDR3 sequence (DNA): TGTGCCAGCAGCCGGAACTATGGCTACACCTTC. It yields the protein CASSRNYGYTF.

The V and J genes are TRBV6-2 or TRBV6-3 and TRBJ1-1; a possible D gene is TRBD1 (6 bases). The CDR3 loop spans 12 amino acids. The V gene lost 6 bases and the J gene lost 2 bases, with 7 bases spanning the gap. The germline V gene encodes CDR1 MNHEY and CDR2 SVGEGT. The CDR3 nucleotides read TGTGCCAGCAGCAGGGGCAACACTGAAGCTTTCTTT. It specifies CASSRGNTEAFF.

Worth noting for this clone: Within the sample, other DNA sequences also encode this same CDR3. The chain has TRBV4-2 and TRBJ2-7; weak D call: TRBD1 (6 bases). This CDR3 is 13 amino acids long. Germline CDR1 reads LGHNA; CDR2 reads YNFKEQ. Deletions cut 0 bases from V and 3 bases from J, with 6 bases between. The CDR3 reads CASSQDRGYEQYF. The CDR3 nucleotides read TGTGCCAGCAGCCAAGACAGGGGCTACGAGCAGTACTTC.

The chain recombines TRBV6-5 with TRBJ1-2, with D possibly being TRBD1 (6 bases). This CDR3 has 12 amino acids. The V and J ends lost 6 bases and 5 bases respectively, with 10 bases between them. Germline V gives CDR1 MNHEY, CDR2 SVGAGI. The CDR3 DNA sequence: TGTGCCAGCAGAACAGGGAAATATGGCTACACCTTC. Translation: CASRTGKYGYTF.

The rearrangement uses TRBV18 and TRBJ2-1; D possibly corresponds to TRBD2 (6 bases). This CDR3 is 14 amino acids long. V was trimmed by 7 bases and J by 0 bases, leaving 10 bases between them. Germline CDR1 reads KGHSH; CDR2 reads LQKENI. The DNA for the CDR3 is TGTGCCAGCTTTCGGAGGGACTCCTACAATGAGCAGTTCTTC. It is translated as CASFRRDSYNEQFF.

CDR3 region: CASSPVAAGAAGELFF. CDR3 DNA sequence: TGTGCCAGCAGCCCCGTGGCAGCGGGGGCCGCCGGGGAGCTGTTTTTT. The V gene is TRBV7-6, the J gene TRBJ2-2, with 8 bases identical to TRBD2. Germline V gene sequence: CDR1 SGHVS, CDR2 FNYEAQ. The V gene end was trimmed by 5 bases and the J gene end by 6 bases; junction bases not matched to a gene: 11. The CDR3 extends over 16 amino acids.

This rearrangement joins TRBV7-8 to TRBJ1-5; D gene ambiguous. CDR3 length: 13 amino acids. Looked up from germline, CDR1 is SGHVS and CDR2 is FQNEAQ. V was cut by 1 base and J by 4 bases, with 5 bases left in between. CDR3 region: CASSLVPNQPQHF. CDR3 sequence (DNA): TGTGCCAGCAGCTTAGTCCCTAATCAGCCCCAGCATTTT. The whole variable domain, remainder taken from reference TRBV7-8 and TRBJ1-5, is GAGVSQSPRYKVAKRGQDVALRCDPISGHVSLFWYQQALGQGPEFLTYFQNEAQLDKSGLPSDRFFAERPEGSVSTLKIQRTQQEDSAVYLCASSLVPNQPQHFGDGTRLSIL.

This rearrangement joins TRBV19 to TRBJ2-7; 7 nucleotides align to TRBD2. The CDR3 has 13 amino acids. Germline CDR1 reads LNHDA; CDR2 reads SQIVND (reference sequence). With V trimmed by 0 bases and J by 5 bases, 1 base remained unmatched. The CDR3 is CASSIDRGDEQYF. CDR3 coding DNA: TGTGCCAGTAGTATAGATCGGGGGGACGAGCAGTACTTC.

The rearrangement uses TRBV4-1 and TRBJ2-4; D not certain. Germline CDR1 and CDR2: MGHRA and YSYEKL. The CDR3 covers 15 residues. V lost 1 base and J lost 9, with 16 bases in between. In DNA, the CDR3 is TGCGCCAGCAGCCAAGTGACGGCCCGTGGCGGCATTCAGTACTTC. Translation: CASSQVTARGGIQYF.

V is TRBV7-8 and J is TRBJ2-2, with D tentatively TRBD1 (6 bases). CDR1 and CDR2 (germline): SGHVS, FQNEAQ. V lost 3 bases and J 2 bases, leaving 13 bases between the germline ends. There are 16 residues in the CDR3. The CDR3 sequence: CASSFQRGHNTGELFF. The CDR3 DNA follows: TGTGCCAGCAGCTTTCAACGGGGACATAACACCGGGGAGCTGTTTTTT. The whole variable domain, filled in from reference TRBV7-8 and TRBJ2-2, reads GAGVSQSPRYKVAKRGQDVALRCDPISGHVSLFWYQQALGQGPEFLTYFQNEAQLDKSGLPSDRFFAERPEGSVSTLKIQRTQQEDSAVYLCASSFQRGHNTGELFFGEGSRLTVL.

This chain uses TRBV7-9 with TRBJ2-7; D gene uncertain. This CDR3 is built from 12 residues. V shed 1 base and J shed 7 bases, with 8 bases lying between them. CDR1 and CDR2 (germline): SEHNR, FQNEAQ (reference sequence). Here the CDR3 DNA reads TGTGCCAGCAGCTTAGAAACGAGGGAGCAGTACTTC. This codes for CASSLETREQYF. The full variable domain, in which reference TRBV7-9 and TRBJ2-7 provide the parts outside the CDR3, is DTGVSQNPRHKITKRGQNVTFRCDPISEHNRLYWYRQTLGQGPEFLTYFQNEAQLEKSRLLSDRFSAERPKGSFSTLEIQRTEQGDSAMYLCASSLETREQYFGPGTRLTVT.

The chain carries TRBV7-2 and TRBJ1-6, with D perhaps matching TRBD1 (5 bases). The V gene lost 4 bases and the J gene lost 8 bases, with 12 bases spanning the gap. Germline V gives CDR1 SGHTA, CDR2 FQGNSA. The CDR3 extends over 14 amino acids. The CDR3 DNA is TGTGCCAGCAGCTCGCCGGGGGACTATTCACCCCTCCACTTT. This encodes CASSSPGDYSPLHF.